This T cell receptor (beta chain) was captured by sequencing in a study of T cell responses to AZD1222 COVID-19 vaccine. Points from the study as a whole: Scientists sampled the repertoires only once the peak T cell response had passed. Clonal diversity may have been underestimated in mostly white British donors. Along spike, vaccine-associated CD4 TCRs were found throughout, with dominance at 160-218 and 743-854.

Libraries were prepared by immunoSEQ multiplex PCR; TCRdb keeps only in-frame clonotypes and omits some of them. The data contain over 130,000 clones, more than 90% of them singletons. Germline CDR1 reads SEHNR; CDR2 reads FQNEAQ (reference sequence). This CDR3 spans 13 amino acids. The V end lost 1 base, the J end lost 9 bases, and 10 bases lay between the germline ends. This clone was found once. Its antigen is unknown. The chain has TRBV7-9 and TRBJ2-1, with D unresolved. The sequence derives from an adult in good health. The source was peripheral blood, collected on day 0 of AZD1222 vaccination. CDR3 DNA: TGTGCCAGCAGCTTAGGTGGAGTCGGTGAGCAGTTCTTC. Its translation: CASSLGGVGEQFF.